This T cell receptor beta chain was obtained from a study of blood T cell repertoires in COVID-19. Overall study: Researchers got acute and convalescent COVID-19 samples from the United States, Italy and Spain.

Per the authors' pipeline: Estimation of nucleated cell counts relied on the amplification of reference gene primers. Sequencing used immunoSEQ multiplex PCR; TCRdb keeps in-frame clones, though not all of them. Clonal size and the V and J genes are those of that table, whereas D and trimming came from the DNA. The data show approximately 530,000 clones, about 89% seen once. The CDR3 length is 13 residues. V dropped 9 bases and J dropped 5; count of bases not matched to a gene: 5. Germline V gene data show CDR1 as SNHLY and CDR2 as FYNNEI. The source is a woman between 50 and 59 years old with COVID-19, enrolled during active disease. The gene calls are TRBV2 and TRBJ2-1; 9 positions match TRBD1. Sequences were obtained from peripheral blood. Here the CDR3 DNA reads TGTGCCAGTGACAGGGGGTTAAACAATGAGCAGTTCTTC. Protein product: CASDRGLNNEQFF.